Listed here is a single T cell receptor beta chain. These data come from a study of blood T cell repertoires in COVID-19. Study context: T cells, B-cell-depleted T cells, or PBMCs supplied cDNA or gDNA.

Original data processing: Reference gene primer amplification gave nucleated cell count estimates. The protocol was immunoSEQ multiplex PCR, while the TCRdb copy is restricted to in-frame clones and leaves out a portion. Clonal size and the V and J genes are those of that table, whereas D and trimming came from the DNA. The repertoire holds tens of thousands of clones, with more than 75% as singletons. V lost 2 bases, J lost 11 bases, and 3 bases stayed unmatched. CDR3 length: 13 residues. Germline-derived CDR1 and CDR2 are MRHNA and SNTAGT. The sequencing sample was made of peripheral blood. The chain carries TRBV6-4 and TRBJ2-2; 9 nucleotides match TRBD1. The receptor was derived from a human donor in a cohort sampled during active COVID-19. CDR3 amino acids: CASSDITGGELFF. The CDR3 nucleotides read TGTGCCAGCAGTGACATTACAGGGGGCGAGCTGTTTTTT.